A single sample is the source of the 11 T cell receptor beta chains below, sequenced in a study of T cells in Graves' hyperthyroidism and ophthalmopathy. TCR beta CDR3 region amplification was performed from RNA transcripts. Using the HTBI primer set, a first-round RT-PCR was run on the TCR CDR3. TCRdb redid the calling of the multiplex PCR reads with MiXCR, one entry per CDR3 protein. The sample shows roughly 300,000 distinct CDR3 sequences, about 20% of them seen only once. What was sequenced was blood. Receptors originate from a woman aged 45-65 years with Graves' hyperthyroidism.

This clonotype was found a few times. V gene TRBV6-1 combines with J gene TRBJ2-1; D perhaps matches TRBD2 (5 bases). The CDR3 runs 14 residues. Trimming removed 6 bases at V and 0 bases at J, with 9 bases between. Per the germline V gene, CDR1 is MNHNS and CDR2 is SASEGT. The CDR3 coding sequence is TGTGCCAGCAGACTAGATACCTCCTACAATGAGCAGTTCTTC. It codes for CASRLDTSYNEQFF.

This clonotype was observed at least ten times. The rearrangement uses TRBV6-1 and TRBJ2-1; unclear D gene. V lost 11 bases and J 1 base, leaving 12 bases between the germline ends. CDR3 length: 13 residues. Per germline, CDR1 MNHNS and CDR2 SASEGT. CDR3 sequence reads: CAVRRISYNEQFF. CDR3 sequence (DNA): TGTGCCGTCAGGCGGATATCCTACAATGAGCAGTTCTTC.

In its sample, this clonotype was seen a few times. The gene calls are TRBV2 and TRBJ2-7, with 7 bases lining up with TRBD1. The ends lost 4 bases at V and 3 bases at J; junction bases unmatched: 3. Germline CDR1 and CDR2: SNHLY and FYNNEI. The CDR3 runs 13 residues. This CDR3 is CASSGDRNYEQYF. As DNA, the CDR3 is TGTGCCAGCAGTGGGGACAGAAACTACGAGCAGTACTTC. The full variable domain, completed using reference TRBV2 and TRBJ2-7, is EPEVTQTPSHQVTQMGQEVILRCVPISNHLYFYWYRQILGQKVEFLVSFYNNEISEKSEIFDDQFSVERPDGSNFTLKIRSTKLEDSAMYFCASSGDRNYEQYFGPGTRLTVT.

V usage is TRBV12-3 or TRBV12-4 and J usage is TRBJ2-2; 9 nucleotides align to TRBD1. The length of the CDR3 is 17 residues. V was pared by 4 bases and J by 6 bases, with 12 bases of the junction left unmatched. CDR3 region: CASSSTEGQGGPGELFF. The CDR3, as DNA: TGTGCCAGCAGTTCAACCGAGGGACAGGGAGGGCCCGGGGAGCTGTTTTTT.

The chain couples TRBV2 to TRBJ2-1, with 12 bases that match TRBD2. The V gene's germline CDR1 is SNHLY and CDR2 FYNNEI. J gave up 9 bases and V 4 bases, and 4 bases lay outside the gene matches. The CDR3 sequence is 14 residues long. The DNA of the CDR3 is TGTGCCAGCAGTGGACTAGCGGGAGACACTGAGCAGTTCTTC. Its protein is CASSGLAGDTEQFF.

The table lists this clonotype with a few counts. This sequence joins TRBV19 and TRBJ1-3; weak D call: TRBD1 (5 bases). Germline lookup yields CDR1 LNHDA and CDR2 SQIVND (reference sequence). This CDR3 comprises 15 residues. Trimming took off 3 bases at V and 4 bases at J, with 13 bases between the two ends. The CDR3 sequence: CASSMWRDFGNTIYF. CDR3 coding DNA: TGTGCCAGTAGTATGTGGAGGGACTTCGGAAACACCATATATTTT.

The sample holds a few counts of this clonotype. The V gene is TRBV19, the J gene TRBJ2-3; 8 bases agree with TRBD1. Per germline, CDR1 LNHDA and CDR2 SQIVND (reference sequence). Trimming at V came to 2 bases and at J to 5 bases, leaving 6 bases not matched to a gene. The CDR3 length is 15 residues. For the CDR3, the DNA is TGTGCCAGTAGTATACTCGGACAGGGATTAGATACGCAGTATTTT. This codes for CASSILGQGLDTQYF.

This clonotype has just a few counts. The chain recombines TRBV12-3 or TRBV12-4 with TRBJ2-3; TRBD1 is a possible D gene (6 bases). V lost 7 bases, J lost 4 bases, and 15 bases lay in between. The CDR3 extends over 14 amino acids. CDR3 bases: TGTGCCAGCAAAACAGGGTCCAGCGCAGATACGCAGTATTTT. It translates to CASKTGSSADTQYF.

This clonotype came up many times. The chain combines TRBV6-2 or TRBV6-3 with TRBJ1-2; D not certain. Germline-derived CDR1 and CDR2 are MNHEY and SVGEGT. Trimming removed 4 bases from V and 2 bases from J, with 17 bases in between. This CDR3 spans 16 amino acids. CDR3 in DNA: TGTGCCAGCAGTTCTCCCGAGTTGATGCTGAACTATGGCTACACCTTC. This codes for CASSSPELMLNYGYTF.

The rearrangement joins TRBV7-3 to TRBJ1-3, with TRBD1 identical over 8 bases. The length of the CDR3 is 13 residues. The germline V gene encodes CDR1 SGHTA and CDR2 FQGTGA. V lost 5 bases to trimming and J lost 7 bases; unmatched junction nucleotides: 4. Written as DNA, the CDR3 is TGTGCCAGCAGCCCCACAGGGGGGAACACCATATATTTT. Its translation: CASSPTGGNTIYF.

This clonotype appeared a single time. CDR3 coding DNA: TGTGCCAGCAGGGGAGCGGGGGACGATACGCAGTATTTT. Protein product: CASRGAGDDTQYF. This chain uses TRBV2 with TRBJ2-3; 8 positions match TRBD2. Germline V CDR1 and CDR2: SNHLY, FYNNEI. This CDR3 contains 13 residues. The V and J ends lost 6 bases and 6 bases, in that order; junction bases with no gene match: 5.